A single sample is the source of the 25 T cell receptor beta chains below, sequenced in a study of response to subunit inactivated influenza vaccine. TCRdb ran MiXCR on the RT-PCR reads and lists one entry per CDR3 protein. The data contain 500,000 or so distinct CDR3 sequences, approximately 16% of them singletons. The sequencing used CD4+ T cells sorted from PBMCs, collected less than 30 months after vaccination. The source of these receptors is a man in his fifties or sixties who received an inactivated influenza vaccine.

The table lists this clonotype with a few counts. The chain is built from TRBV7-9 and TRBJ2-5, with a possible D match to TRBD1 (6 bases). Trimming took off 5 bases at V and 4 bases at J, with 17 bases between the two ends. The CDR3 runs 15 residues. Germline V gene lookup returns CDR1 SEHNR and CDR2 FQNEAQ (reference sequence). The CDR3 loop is CASSLPSQGSETQYF. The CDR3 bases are TGTGCCAGCAGCCTGCCTTCACAGGGTTCAGAGACCCAGTACTTC.

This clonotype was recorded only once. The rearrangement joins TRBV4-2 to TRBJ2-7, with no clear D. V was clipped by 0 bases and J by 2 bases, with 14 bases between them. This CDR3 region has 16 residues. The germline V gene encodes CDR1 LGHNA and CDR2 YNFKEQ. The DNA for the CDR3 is TGTGCCAGCAGCCAAGATATTCGCCCCGCGCCCTACGAGCAGTACTTC. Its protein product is CASSQDIRPAPYEQYF.

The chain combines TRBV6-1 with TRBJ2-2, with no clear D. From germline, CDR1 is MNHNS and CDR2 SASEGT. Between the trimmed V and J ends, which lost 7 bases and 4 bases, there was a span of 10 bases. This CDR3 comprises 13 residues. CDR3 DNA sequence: TGTGCCAGCACTCTTCCGGCCACCGGGGAGCTGTTTTTT. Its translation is CASTLPATGELFF.

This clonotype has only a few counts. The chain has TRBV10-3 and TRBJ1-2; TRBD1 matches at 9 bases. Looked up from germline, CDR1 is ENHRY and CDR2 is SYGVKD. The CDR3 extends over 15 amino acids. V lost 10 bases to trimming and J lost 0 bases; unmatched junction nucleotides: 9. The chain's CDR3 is CATTGTGFSNYGYTF. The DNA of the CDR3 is TGTGCCACGACCGGGACAGGGTTCTCTAACTATGGCTACACCTTC.

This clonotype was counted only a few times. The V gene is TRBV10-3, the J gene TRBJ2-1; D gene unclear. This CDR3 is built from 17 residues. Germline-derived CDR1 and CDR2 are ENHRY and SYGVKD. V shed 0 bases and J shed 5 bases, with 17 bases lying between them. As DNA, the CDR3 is TGTGCCATCAGTGAGTCCCCCCGGACGGCTGAAAACAATGAGCAGTTCTTC. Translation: CAISESPRTAENNEQFF.

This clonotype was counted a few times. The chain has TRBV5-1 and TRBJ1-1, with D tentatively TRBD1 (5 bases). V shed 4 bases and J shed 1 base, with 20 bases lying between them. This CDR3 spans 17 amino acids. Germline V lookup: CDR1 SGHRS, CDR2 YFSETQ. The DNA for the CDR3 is TGCGCCAGCAGCAAAACCGACAGAAATCACCGGAACACTGAAGCTTTCTTT. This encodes CASSKTDRNHRNTEAFF.

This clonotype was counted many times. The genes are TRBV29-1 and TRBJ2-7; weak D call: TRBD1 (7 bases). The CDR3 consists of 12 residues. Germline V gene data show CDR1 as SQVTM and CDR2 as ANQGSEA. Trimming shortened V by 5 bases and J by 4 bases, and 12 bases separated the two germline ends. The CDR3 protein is CSVRRGRYEQYF. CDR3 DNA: TGCAGCGTTCGGAGGGGGCGGTACGAGCAGTACTTC.

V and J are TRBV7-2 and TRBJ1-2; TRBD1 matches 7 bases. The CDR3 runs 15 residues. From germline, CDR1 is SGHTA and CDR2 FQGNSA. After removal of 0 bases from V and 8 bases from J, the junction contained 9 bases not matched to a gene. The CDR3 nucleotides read TGTGCCAGCAGCTTAGCCCTTGTACAGGGGTCCGGCTACACCTTC. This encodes CASSLALVQGSGYTF. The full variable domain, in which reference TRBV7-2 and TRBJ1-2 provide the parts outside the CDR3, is GAGVSQSPSNKVTEKGKDVELRCDPISGHTALYWYRQSLGQGLEFLIYFQGNSAPDKSGLPSDRFSAERTGGSVSTLTIQRTQQEDSAVYLCASSLALVQGSGYTFGSGTRLTVV.

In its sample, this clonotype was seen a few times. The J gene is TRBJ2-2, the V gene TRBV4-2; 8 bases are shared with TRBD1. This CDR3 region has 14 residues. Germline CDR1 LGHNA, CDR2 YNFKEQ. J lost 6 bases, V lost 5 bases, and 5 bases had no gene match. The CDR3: CASSWTGSAGELFF. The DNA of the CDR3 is TGTGCCAGCAGCTGGACAGGGAGCGCCGGGGAGCTGTTTTTT.

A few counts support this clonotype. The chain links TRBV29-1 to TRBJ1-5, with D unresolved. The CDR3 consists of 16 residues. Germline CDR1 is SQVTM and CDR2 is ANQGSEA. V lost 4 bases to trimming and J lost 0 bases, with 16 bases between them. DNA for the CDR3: TGCAGCGTTGTCCTGGGCTCGGCAGATAGCAATCAGCCCCAGCATTTT. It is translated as CSVVLGSADSNQPQHF.

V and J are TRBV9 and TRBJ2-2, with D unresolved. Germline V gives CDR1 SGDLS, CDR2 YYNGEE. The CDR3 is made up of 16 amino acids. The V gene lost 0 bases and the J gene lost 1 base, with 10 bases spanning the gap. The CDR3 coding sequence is TGTGCCAGCAGCGTAGGCCCCCTGGTGAACACCGGGGAGCTGTTTTTT. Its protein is CASSVGPLVNTGELFF.

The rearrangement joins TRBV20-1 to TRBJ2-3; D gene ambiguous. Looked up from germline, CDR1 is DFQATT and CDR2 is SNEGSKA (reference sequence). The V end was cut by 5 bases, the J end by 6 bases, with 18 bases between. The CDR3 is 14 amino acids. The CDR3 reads CSAYNTVRQDTQYF. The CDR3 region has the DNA TGCAGTGCTTACAATACAGTACGTCAGGATACGCAGTATTTT.

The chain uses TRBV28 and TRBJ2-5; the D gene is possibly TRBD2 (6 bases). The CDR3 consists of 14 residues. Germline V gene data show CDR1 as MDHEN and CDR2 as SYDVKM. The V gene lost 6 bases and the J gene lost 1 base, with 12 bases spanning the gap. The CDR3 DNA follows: TGTGCCAGCAGCACACCTAGCGCCCAAGAGACCCAGTACTTC. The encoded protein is CASSTPSAQETQYF.

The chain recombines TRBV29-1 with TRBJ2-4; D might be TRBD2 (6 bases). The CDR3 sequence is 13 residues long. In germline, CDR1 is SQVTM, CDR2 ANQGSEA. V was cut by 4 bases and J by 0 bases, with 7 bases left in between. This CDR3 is CSVGGLAKNIQYF. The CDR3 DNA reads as TGCAGCGTTGGGGGACTAGCCAAAAACATTCAGTACTTC. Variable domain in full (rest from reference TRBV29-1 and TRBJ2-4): SAVISQKPSRDICQRGTSLTIQCQVDSQVTMMFWYRQQPGQSLTLIATANQGSEATYESGFVIDKFPISRPNLTFSTLTVSNMSPEDSSIYLCSVGGLAKNIQYFGAGTRLSVL.

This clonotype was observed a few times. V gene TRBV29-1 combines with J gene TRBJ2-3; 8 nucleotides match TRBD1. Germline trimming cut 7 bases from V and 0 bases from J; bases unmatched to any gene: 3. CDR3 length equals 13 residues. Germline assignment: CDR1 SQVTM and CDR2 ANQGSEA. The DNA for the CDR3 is TGCAGCGGGGGACAGGCTAGCACAGATACGCAGTATTTT. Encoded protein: CSGGQASTDTQYF.

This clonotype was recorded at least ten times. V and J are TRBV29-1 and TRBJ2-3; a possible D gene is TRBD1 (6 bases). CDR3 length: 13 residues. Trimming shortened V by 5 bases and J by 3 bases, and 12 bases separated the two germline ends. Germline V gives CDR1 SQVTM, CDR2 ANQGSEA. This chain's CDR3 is CSVSQGQTDTQYF. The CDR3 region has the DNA TGCAGCGTTTCACAGGGTCAGACAGATACGCAGTATTTT.

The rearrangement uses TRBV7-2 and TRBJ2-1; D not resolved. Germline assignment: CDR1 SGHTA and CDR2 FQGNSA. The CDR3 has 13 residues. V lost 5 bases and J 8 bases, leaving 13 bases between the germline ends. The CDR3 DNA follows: TGTGCCAGCAGCCCACCAGATTCAGATGAGCAGTTCTTC. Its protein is CASSPPDSDEQFF.

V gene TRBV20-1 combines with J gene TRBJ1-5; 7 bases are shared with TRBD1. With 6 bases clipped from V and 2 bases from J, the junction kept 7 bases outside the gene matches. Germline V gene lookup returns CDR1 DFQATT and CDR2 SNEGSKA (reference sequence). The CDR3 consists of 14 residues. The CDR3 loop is CSATEGAGNQPQHF. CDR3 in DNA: TGCAGTGCGACCGAGGGGGCTGGCAATCAGCCCCAGCATTTT.

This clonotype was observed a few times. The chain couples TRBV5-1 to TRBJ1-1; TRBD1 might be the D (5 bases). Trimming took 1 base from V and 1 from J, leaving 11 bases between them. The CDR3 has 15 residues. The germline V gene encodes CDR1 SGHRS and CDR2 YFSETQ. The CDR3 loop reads CASSLYFGGNTEAFF. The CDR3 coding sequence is TGCGCCAGCAGCTTGTATTTCGGGGGGAACACTGAAGCTTTCTTT.

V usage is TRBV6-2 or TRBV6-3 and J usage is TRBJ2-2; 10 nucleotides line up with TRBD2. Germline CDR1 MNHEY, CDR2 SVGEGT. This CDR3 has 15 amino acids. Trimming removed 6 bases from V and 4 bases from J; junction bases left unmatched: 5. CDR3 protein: CASRSSGGATGELFF. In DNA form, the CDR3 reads TGTGCCAGCAGATCAAGCGGGGGGGCCACCGGGGAGCTGTTTTTT.

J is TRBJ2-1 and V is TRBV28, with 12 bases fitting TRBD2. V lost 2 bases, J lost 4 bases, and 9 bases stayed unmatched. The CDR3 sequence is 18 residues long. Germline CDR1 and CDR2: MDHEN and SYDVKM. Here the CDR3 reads CASSLISSGRAWYNEQFF. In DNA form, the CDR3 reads TGTGCCAGCAGTTTAATCTCTAGCGGGAGGGCCTGGTACAATGAGCAGTTCTTC.

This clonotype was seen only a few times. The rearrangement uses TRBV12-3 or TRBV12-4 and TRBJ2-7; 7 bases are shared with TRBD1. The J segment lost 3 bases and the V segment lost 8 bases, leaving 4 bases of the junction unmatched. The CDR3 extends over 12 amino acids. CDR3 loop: CASGQGVYEQYF. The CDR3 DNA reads TGTGCCAGCGGTCAGGGGGTCTACGAGCAGTACTTC.

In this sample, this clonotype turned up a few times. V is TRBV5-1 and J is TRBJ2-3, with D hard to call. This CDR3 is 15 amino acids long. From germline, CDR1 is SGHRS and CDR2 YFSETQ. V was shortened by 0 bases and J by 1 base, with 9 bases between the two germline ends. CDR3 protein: CASSLEPLRTDTQYF. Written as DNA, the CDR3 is TGCGCCAGCAGCTTGGAGCCGCTCCGCACAGATACGCAGTATTTT.

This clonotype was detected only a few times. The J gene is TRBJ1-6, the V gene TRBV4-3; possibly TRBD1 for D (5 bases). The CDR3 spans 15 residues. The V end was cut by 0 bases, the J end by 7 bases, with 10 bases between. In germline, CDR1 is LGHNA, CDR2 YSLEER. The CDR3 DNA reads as TGCGCCAGCAGCCAAGATGGTAGGGGAAATTCACCCCTCCACTTT. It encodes CASSQDGRGNSPLHF.

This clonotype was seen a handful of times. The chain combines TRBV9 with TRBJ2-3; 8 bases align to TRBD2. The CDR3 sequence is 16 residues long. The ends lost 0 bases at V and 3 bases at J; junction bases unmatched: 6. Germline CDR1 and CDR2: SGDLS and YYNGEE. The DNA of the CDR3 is TGTGCCAGCAGCGTAGGAGCGGGAGAGGGAACAGATACGCAGTATTTT. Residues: CASSVGAGEGTDTQYF.